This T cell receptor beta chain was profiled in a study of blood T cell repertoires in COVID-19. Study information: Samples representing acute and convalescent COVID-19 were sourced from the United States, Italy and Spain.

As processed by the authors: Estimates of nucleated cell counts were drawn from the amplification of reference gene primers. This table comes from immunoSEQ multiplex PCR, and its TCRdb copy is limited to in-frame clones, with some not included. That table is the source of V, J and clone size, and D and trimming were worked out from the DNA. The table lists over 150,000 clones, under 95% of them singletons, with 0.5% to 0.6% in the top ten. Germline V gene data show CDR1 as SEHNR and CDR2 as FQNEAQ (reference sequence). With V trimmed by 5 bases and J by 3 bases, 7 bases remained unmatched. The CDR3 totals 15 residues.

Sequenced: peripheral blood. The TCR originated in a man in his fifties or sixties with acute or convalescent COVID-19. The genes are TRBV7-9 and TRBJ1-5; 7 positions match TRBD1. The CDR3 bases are TGTGCCAGCAGCCACGGGACAGCTGACAATCAGCCCCAGCATTTT. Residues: CASSHGTADNQPQHF.